A selection of T cell receptor beta chains follows, all from one sample in a study of beta chain features in type 1 diabetes. Sequencing used immunoSEQ multiplex PCR; TCRdb keeps in-frame clones, though not all of them. This table holds approximately 730,000 clones, roughly 12% found once. What was sequenced was naive CD4+ T cells from blood. The receptors derive from a man aged 18-30 years with type 1 diabetes. Each CDR3 is given with its conserved first and last residue. The D gene is left open where the match is weak. Clone size is stated in some rows and not others, as once, few, many or a class when expanded.

D gene	clone size	J gene	V gene	CDR3 DNA	CDR3 protein
TRBD1	.	TRBJ1-4	TRBV2	TGTGCCAGCAGCTCTGGGACCCGGACAGGGAATGAAAAACTGTTTTTT	CASSSGTRTGNEKLFF
TRBD1	few	TRBJ2-5	TRBV28	TGTGCCAGCAGTCCATGGGGGGACAGGGGACAAGAGACCCAGTACTTC	CASSPWGDRGQETQYF
.	.	TRBJ2-5	TRBV7-6	TGTGCCAGCAGCTTAGCCGGGACTCTTAAAGAGACCCAGTACTTC	CASSLAGTLKETQYF
.	.	TRBJ1-2	TRBV7-6	TGTGCCAGCAGCGAGGGACAACCCTCGGGCTATGGCTACACCTTC	CASSEGQPSGYGYTF
.	.	TRBJ1-1	TRBV6-5	TGTGCCAGCAGTTACCTAAGCCCGCCCATGAACACTGAAGCTTTCTTT	CASSYLSPPMNTEAFF
TRBD1	few	TRBJ2-6	TRBV6-5	TGTGCCAGCGGACAGGATTACTCTGGGGCCAACGTCCTGACTTTC	CASGQDYSGANVLTF
TRBD2	few	TRBJ2-1	TRBV30	TGTGCCTACCTTAGCGGGGGAGAGTACAATGAGCAGTTCTTC	CAYLSGGEYNEQFF
TRBD1	few	TRBJ2-2	TRBV4-1	TGCGCCAGCAGCCCGGGACAGGGGGTCACCGGGGAGCTGTTTTTT	CASSPGQGVTGELFF
.	few	TRBJ1-1	TRBV9	TGTGCCAGCAGCGTGGGGTTGGCAGGGGCTGACACTGAAGCTTTCTTT	CASSVGLAGADTEAFF
.	few	TRBJ1-4	TRBV5-6	TGTGCCAGCAGCTTGGAGATAGGTAGTAATGAAAAACTGTTTTTT	CASSLEIGSNEKLFF
.	.	TRBJ1-1	TRBV6-5	TGTGCCAGCAGTTACCACCGGTGGGACACTGAAGCTTTCTTT	CASSYHRWDTEAFF
.	.	TRBJ1-5	TRBV9	TGTGCCAGCAGCGTAGGGTCGGGAGATCAGCCCCAGCATTTT	CASSVGSGDQPQHF
.	.	TRBJ2-5	TRBV28	TGTGCCAGCAGCGGAGGCCCGCGGGAGACCCAGTACTTC	CASSGGPRETQYF
TRBD2	.	TRBJ2-3	TRBV18	TGTGCCAGCTCAGTGCGGACTAGCGGGGAAGATACGCAGTATTTT	CASSVRTSGEDTQYF
.	.	TRBJ2-3	TRBV10-1	TGCGCCAGCAGTGGTGTAGTAGGACGCACAGATACGCAGTATTTT	CASSGVVGRTDTQYF
.	few	TRBJ2-3	TRBV30	TGTGCCTGGAGCACAGGGGAGGGGGCAGATACGCAGTATTTT	CAWSTGEGADTQYF
TRBD2	few	TRBJ2-3	TRBV11-3	TGTGCCAGCAGCCTTTCTAGCGGGGGGGCAACAGATACGCAGTATTTT	CASSLSSGGATDTQYF
.	.	TRBJ1-6	TRBV5-1	TGCGCCAGCAGCTTTGGGGAATCACCCCTCCACTTT	CASSFGESPLHF
TRBD1	.	TRBJ1-4	TRBV9	TGTGCCAGCAGCGGATCCGGGACAGGCCAGACTAATGAAAAACTGTTTTTT	CASSGSGTGQTNEKLFF
TRBD1	few	TRBJ1-2	TRBV7-9	TGTGCCACCGGACAGGGGGCTGTCTATGGCTACACCTTC	CATGQGAVYGYTF